This T cell receptor beta chain was recorded in a study of blood T cell repertoires in COVID-19. At the level of the study: Acute and convalescent COVID-19 specimens originated in the United States, Italy and Spain. Sources were T cells, B-cell-depleted T cells, or PBMCs; the material itself was cDNA or gDNA.

This CDR3 comprises 14 residues. With V trimmed by 5 bases and J by 2 bases, 5 bases remained unmatched. The germline V gene has CDR1 MNHEY and CDR2 SVGEGT. In the authors' methods: Amplification of reference gene primers provided the estimated nucleated cell counts. TCRdb keeps only in-frame clones here, not all; method: immunoSEQ multiplex PCR. Clone size and the V and J calls come from that table; the DNA yielded D and trimming. Of approximately 200,000 clones in the sample, around 83% were seen once. The specimen was peripheral blood. The J gene is TRBJ2-7, the V gene TRBV6-2 or TRBV6-3; TRBD2 aligns across 8 bases. This receptor was taken from a woman aged 45-65 years with acute or convalescent COVID-19. CDR3 in DNA: TGTGCCAGCAGTCTTAGCGGGGCAACCTACGAGCAGTACTTC. Protein: CASSLSGATYEQYF.